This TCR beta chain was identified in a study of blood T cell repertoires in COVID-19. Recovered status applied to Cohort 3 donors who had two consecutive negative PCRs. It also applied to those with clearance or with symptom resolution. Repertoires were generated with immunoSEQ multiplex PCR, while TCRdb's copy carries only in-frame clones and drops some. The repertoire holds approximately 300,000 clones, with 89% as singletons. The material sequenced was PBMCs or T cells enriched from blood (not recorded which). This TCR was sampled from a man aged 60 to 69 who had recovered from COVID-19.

CDR3 nucleotide sequence: TGTGCCAGCAGCGAGGACTCGAGGGGGCGGAAAGATCAGCCCCAGCATTTT. It encodes CASSEDSRGRKDQPQHF. The chain uses TRBV7-2 and TRBJ1-5, with 7 bases lining up with TRBD1. Trimming cost V 5 bases and J 5 bases; bases outside gene matches: 15. This CDR3 is 17 amino acids long. CDR1 SGHTA and CDR2 FQGNSA come from the germline V gene.